The 18 T cell receptor beta chains below all came from one sample that was sequenced in a study of cytomegalovirus exposure and HLA in healthy donors. 60 Vbeta and 13 Jbeta primers were used in PCR. The protocol was immunoSEQ multiplex PCR, while the TCRdb copy is restricted to in-frame clones and leaves out a portion. Of about 110,000 clones in the sample, roughly two thirds were seen once. Material: PBMCs. These receptors all come from a female donor in good health and CMV-seronegative.

The rearrangement links TRBV7-8 to TRBJ2-7; 8 nucleotides match TRBD2. Germline CDR1 reads SGHVS; CDR2 reads FQNEAQ. The CDR3 is 19 residues long. V lost 5 bases, J lost 1 base, and 19 bases stayed unmatched. Written as DNA, the CDR3 is TGTGCCAGCAGCAATCCCCCCTATAAAGCGGGAGTTCAATCCTACGAGCAGTACTTC. This sequence encodes CASSNPPYKAGVQSYEQYF. The entire variable domain, with the rest obtained from reference TRBV7-8 and TRBJ2-7, is as follows: GAGVSQSPRYKVAKRGQDVALRCDPISGHVSLFWYQQALGQGPEFLTYFQNEAQLDKSGLPSDRFFAERPEGSVSTLKIQRTQQEDSAVYLCASSNPPYKAGVQSYEQYFGPGTRLTVT.

In its sample, this clone was seen once. The CDR3 here is CASSLAIPGGSVYYEQYF. Here the CDR3 DNA reads TGCGCCAGCAGCTTGGCCATCCCCGGGGGTAGCGTGTACTACGAGCAGTACTTC. The chain employs TRBV5-1 and TRBJ2-7; TRBD2 might be the D (6 bases). Germline CDR1 reads SGHRS; CDR2 reads YFSETQ. Trimming shortened V by 0 bases and J by 3 bases, and 22 bases separated the two germline ends. The length of the CDR3 is 18 residues. Variable domain in full (rest from reference TRBV5-1 and TRBJ2-7): KAGVTQTPRYLIKTRGQQVTLSCSPISGHRSVSWYQQTPGQGLQFLFEYFSETQRNKGNFPGRFSGRQFSNSRSEMNVSTLELGDSALYLCASSLAIPGGSVYYEQYFGPGTRLTVT.

The chain employs TRBV6-1 and TRBJ1-5; D is uncertain. Germline values: CDR1 MNHNS, CDR2 SASEGT. The CDR3 has 14 amino acids. V lost 1 base and J 5 bases, leaving 9 bases between the germline ends. CDR3 DNA: TGTGCCAGCAGTGAAGTATCAGGTTATCAGCCCCAGCATTTT. Encoded protein: CASSEVSGYQPQHF.

The J gene is TRBJ1-5, the V gene TRBV7-9; D remains unclear. This CDR3 has 12 amino acids. Deletions cut 1 base from V and 9 bases from J, with 7 bases between. Germline CDR1 SEHNR, CDR2 FQNEAQ (reference sequence). CDR3 nucleotides: TGTGCCAGCAGCTTAGGAGGAGGGCCCCAGCATTTT. Its protein product is CASSLGGGPQHF.

The CDR3 region is CASKTWGGRSYEQYF. The CDR3 DNA reads as TGTGCCAGTAAGACGTGGGGGGGGCGATCCTACGAGCAGTACTTC. The chain employs TRBV27 and TRBJ2-7; D perhaps matches TRBD2 (7 bases). Germline V lookup: CDR1 MNHEY, CDR2 SMNVEV (reference sequence). Trimming stripped 9 bases from V and 1 base from J, with 19 bases between. This CDR3 region has 15 residues.

This chain joins TRBV9 and TRBJ2-7, with D possibly being TRBD1 (7 bases). The CDR3 spans 14 residues. With 4 bases removed from V and 1 base from J, the gap between germline ends came to 12 bases. The germline CDR1 and CDR2 sequences are SGDLS and YYNGEE. CDR3 nucleotide sequence: TGTGCCAGCAGCACGACAGGGAGGTCCTACGAGCAGTACTTC. As protein: CASSTTGRSYEQYF.

In this sample, this clone turned up a few times. The chain carries TRBV6-5 and TRBJ2-7; the D gene is possibly TRBD2 (6 bases). The ends were cut back, 4 bases at V and 2 bases at J, with 12 bases in the middle. Germline-derived CDR1 and CDR2 are MNHEY and SVGAGI. There are 14 residues in the CDR3. The CDR3 DNA follows: TGTGCCAGCAGTTCGAACCGGGAGCCCTACGAGCAGTACTTC. It encodes CASSSNREPYEQYF.

The chain recombines TRBV7-8 with TRBJ1-5; possibly TRBD1 for D (5 bases). The germline V and J ends were trimmed by 4 bases and 7 bases, with 17 bases remaining between them. CDR1 SGHVS and CDR2 FQNEAQ come from the germline V gene. CDR3 length: 15 residues. CDR3 protein: CASSSLTGVGQPQHF. The CDR3 nucleotides are TGTGCCAGCAGCTCCCTGACGGGGGTGGGCCAGCCCCAGCATTTT.

V and J are TRBV10-2 and TRBJ1-6; 7 bases fit TRBD1. V shed 5 bases, J shed 5 bases, and the junction held 3 bases outside the gene matches. Germline V gene lookup returns CDR1 WSHSY and CDR2 SAAADI. This CDR3 region has 14 residues. CDR3 sequence: CASSTTGDNSPLHF. The CDR3 DNA reads as TGCGCCAGCAGTACTACAGGGGATAATTCACCCCTCCACTTT.

This chain's CDR3 is CATTADRGYYGYTF. CDR3 DNA sequence: TGTGCCACTACCGCCGACAGGGGGTACTATGGCTACACCTTC. The chain combines TRBV19 with TRBJ1-2, with 9 bases matching TRBD1. This CDR3 has 14 amino acids. Per germline, CDR1 LNHDA and CDR2 SQIVND (reference sequence). With 10 bases clipped from V and 3 bases from J, the junction kept 9 bases outside the gene matches.

The V call is TRBV14, the J call TRBJ1-3, with D hard to call. The germline CDR1 and CDR2 sequences are SGHDN and FVKESK. This CDR3 spans 13 amino acids. Deletions cut 4 bases from V and 2 bases from J, with 6 bases between. CDR3 coding DNA: TGTGCCAGCAGCCCCCTAACTGGAAACACCATATATTTT. It translates to CASSPLTGNTIYF.

In the case of this clone: This sample also contains other DNA sequences that code for the same CDR3. This chain uses TRBV19 with TRBJ2-7, with 11 bases matching TRBD2. This CDR3 has 13 amino acids. The germline gives CDR1 LNHDA, CDR2 SQIVND (reference sequence). The trim removed 5 bases at V and 6 bases at J, leaving 3 bases unmatched. CDR3 DNA sequence: TGTGCCAGTAGTCCCGGACTAGCGGGCGAGCAGTACTTC. It specifies CASSPGLAGEQYF.

This chain joins TRBV10-1 and TRBJ2-1; TRBD2 matches at 9 bases. Trimming at V came to 3 bases and at J to 5 bases, leaving 8 bases not matched to a gene. The CDR3 extends over 16 amino acids. Germline CDR1 is WNHNN and CDR2 is SYGVQD (reference sequence). The CDR3 loop reads CASSDEASGIHNEQFF. The CDR3 nucleotides read TGCGCCAGCAGTGATGAGGCTAGCGGGATCCACAATGAGCAGTTCTTC.

The chain recombines TRBV29-1 with TRBJ2-1; 7 nucleotides align to TRBD2. Unmatched junction bases numbered 9, after V lost 3 bases and J lost 4 bases. CDR1 and CDR2 (germline): SQVTM, ANQGSEA. The CDR3 totals 15 residues. The CDR3 coding sequence is TGCAGCGTTGACTCCGCTAGCGGAGATTACAATGAGCAGTTCTTC. Protein: CSVDSASGDYNEQFF.

This rearrangement joins TRBV4-1 to TRBJ2-5; D unresolved. The CDR3 contains 16 residues. The germline V gene has CDR1 MGHRA and CDR2 YSYEKL. Trimming stripped 0 bases from V and 1 base from J, with 12 bases between. CDR3: CASSQDLVEIQETQYF. The CDR3 nucleotides are TGCGCCAGCAGCCAAGATCTGGTAGAGATCCAAGAGACCCAGTACTTC.

The rearrangement uses TRBV27 and TRBJ1-3; no firm D call. Trimming took off 5 bases at V and 4 bases at J, with 15 bases between the two ends. The CDR3 has 15 amino acids. Germline V gene data show CDR1 as MNHEY and CDR2 as SMNVEV (reference sequence). The CDR3 DNA is TGTGCCAGCAGTCCGCTTCGGACTGGAGGAAACACCATATATTTT. Its translation is CASSPLRTGGNTIYF.

The rearrangement joins TRBV6-4 to TRBJ2-1; TRBD2 agrees at 8 bases. Germline V gene sequence: CDR1 MRHNA, CDR2 SNTAGT. CDR3 size: 15 residues. With V trimmed by 2 bases and J by 2 bases, 2 bases remained unmatched. CDR3 DNA: TGTGCCAGCAGTGACACAGCGGGAGCCTACAATGAGCAGTTCTTC. This translates into CASSDTAGAYNEQFF.

The rearrangement links TRBV19 to TRBJ2-3, with D possibly being TRBD2 (6 bases). V lost 8 bases to trimming and J lost 0 bases, with 6 bases between them. CDR1 is LNHDA, CDR2 SQIVND, per germline (reference sequence). The CDR3 is 12 residues long. This chain's CDR3 is CASGTSTDTQYF. The CDR3 DNA sequence: TGTGCCAGTGGGACTAGCACAGATACGCAGTATTTT. The variable domain in full, with the rest retrieved from reference TRBV19 and TRBJ2-3, is DGGITQSPKYLFRKEGQNVTLSCEQNLNHDAMYWYRQDPGQGLRLIYYSQIVNDFQKGDIAEGYSVSREKKESFPLTVTSAQKNPTAFYLCASGTSTDTQYFGPGTRLTVL.